The present entry profiles one TCR beta chain with its context. Its antigen is undetermined. The data belong to a study of Ad26.COV2.S vaccination and SARS-CoV-2 variants. Across the study: Donor was assigned to the Ad26.COV2.S arm of trial COV1001. Administration of Ad26.COV2.S was intramuscular, either once or twice 56 days apart.

Treatment of the sample: over 15 received Ad26.COV2.S at low or high dose, single or two shots; roughly five received placebo; per-sample allocation not given. The samples were gathered on day 63 after the first injection of vaccine or placebo. Findings and limits, study-wide: Total responses of T cells may have been underestimated by the analyses of TCR breadth and depth.

TCRdb keeps only in-frame clones here, not all; method: immunoSEQ multiplex PCR. This sample has about 350,000 clones; roughly 90% occur once, and the top ten carry about 10%. The source of this sequence is a person between 18 and 65 years old who received the Ad26.COV2.S COVID-19 vaccine or a placebo. The material sequenced was peripheral blood, taken in a trial of Ad26.COV2.S vaccine versus placebo.

CDR3 bases: TGCGCCAGCAGCCAAGTGGGCGGATCGGCGGAAAAACTGTTTTTT. This gives the protein CASSQVGGSAEKLFF. The J gene is TRBJ1-4, the V gene TRBV4-1; no clear D. This CDR3 spans 15 amino acids. Trimming left V 1 base short and J 8 bases short, with 14 bases between. The germline V gene has CDR1 MGHRA and CDR2 YSYEKL.